A selection of T cell receptor beta chains follows, all from one sample in a study of blood T cell repertoires in COVID-19. Some clones are missing from TCRdb's copy, which holds only in-frame ones; the method was immunoSEQ multiplex PCR. There are 130,000 to 150,000 clones in the sample; 84% occur only once, and 5.5% to 7.5% lies in the top ten. The sequenced material came from PBMCs or T cells enriched from blood (not recorded which). These receptors came from a woman aged 50 to 60 who had been exposed to COVID-19. The CDR3 runs from the conserved cysteine through the conserved F or W. A D gene is named only where the DNA matches it firmly. Size is stated for part of the rows, as once, few or many counts, or as a class when the clone is expanded.

v_call	j_call	clone_size	d_call	cdr3_aa	cdr3_nt
TRBV2	TRBJ2-3	-	-	CASGGGGGTDTQYF	TGTGCCAGCGGGGGCGGGGGAGGAACAGATACGCAGTATTTT
TRBV27	TRBJ2-7	-	-	CASRVATGINEQYF	TGTGCCAGCAGGGTCGCCACAGGGATAAACGAGCAGTACTTC
TRBV19	TRBJ2-3	-	-	CAREDSPRGTDTQYF	TGTGCCAGGGAGGACAGCCCGAGGGGCACAGATACGCAGTATTTT
TRBV19	TRBJ2-7	-	TRBD2	CASSIVHGVAGFSYEQYF	TGTGCCAGTAGTATAGTCCACGGGGTAGCGGGGTTCTCCTACGAGCAGTACTTC
TRBV6-5	TRBJ1-1	-	-	CASSYSGFLGGTEAFF	TGTGCCAGCAGTTACTCTGGGTTTCTCGGGGGCACTGAAGCTTTCTTT
TRBV2	TRBJ2-2	-	TRBD1	CASSPDRGRTGELFF	TGTGCCAGCAGCCCCGACAGGGGAAGGACCGGGGAGCTGTTTTTT
TRBV5-6	TRBJ2-7	-	TRBD2	CASSTGLAGVGAGEQYF	TGTGCCAGCAGCACCGGACTAGCGGGAGTGGGAGCTGGCGAGCAGTACTTC
TRBV29-1	TRBJ2-7	-	-	CSVARADEQYF	TGCAGCGTTGCCAGGGCGGACGAGCAGTACTTC
TRBV5-1	TRBJ2-2	-	TRBD2	CASSPTSGRGGELFF	TGCGCCAGCAGTCCCACTAGCGGCCGTGGAGGGGAGCTGTTTTTT
TRBV9	TRBJ2-3	-	-	CASSPRQGQTDTQYF	TGTGCCAGCAGCCCCCGGCAGGGTCAAACAGATACGCAGTATTTT
TRBV10-3	TRBJ2-7	-	-	CAISGGGDKGYEQYF	TGTGCCATCAGTGGGGGAGGGGACAAGGGCTACGAGCAGTACTTC
TRBV19	TRBJ1-5	-	-	CASSQGNQPQHF	TGTGCCAGTAGTCAGGGGAATCAGCCCCAGCATTTT
TRBV19	TRBJ1-3	-	-	CASSTGGGGNTIYF	TGTGCCAGTAGTACGGGGGGAGGTGGAAACACCATATATTTT
TRBV7-2	TRBJ2-7	-	TRBD2	CASSTAKREGYEQYF	TGTGCCAGCAGCACAGCAAAGCGGGAGGGTTACGAGCAGTACTTC
TRBV10-3	TRBJ1-1	-	-	CAISGAGANTEAFF	TGTGCCATCAGTGGGGCCGGCGCGAACACTGAAGCTTTCTTT
TRBV7-9	TRBJ2-6	-	TRBD1	CASSSRTGYRTGANVLTF	TGTGCCAGCAGTTCAAGGACAGGCTACCGTACTGGGGCCAACGTCCTGACTTTC
TRBV12-3/TRBV12-4	TRBJ2-7	-	-	CASSFSHEQYF	TGTGCCAGCAGTTTCTCCCACGAGCAGTACTTC
TRBV29-1	TRBJ1-5	few	TRBD1	CSVRGGRGDNQPQHF	TGCAGCGTCAGAGGGGGCAGGGGAGACAATCAGCCCCAGCATTTT
TRBV27	TRBJ1-5	-	-	CASSWTSYQPQHF	TGTGCCAGCAGTTGGACATCTTATCAGCCCCAGCATTTT
TRBV9	TRBJ1-6	-	-	CASSSQIQGISYNSPLHF	TGTGCCAGCAGCTCACAAATACAGGGAATTTCCTATAATTCACCCCTCCACTTT
TRBV7-9	TRBJ1-3	once	-	CASSLSRVISGNTIYF	TGTGCCAGCAGCTTAAGCCGGGTCATCTCTGGAAACACCATATATTTT
TRBV19	TRBJ1-2	-	-	CASRAGGRNFYGYTF	TGTGCCAGTAGGGCGGGAGGGCGAAACTTCTATGGCTACACCTTC
TRBV14	TRBJ2-7	-	TRBD1	CASSLRTGFYEQYF	TGTGCCAGCAGCCTGAGGACAGGGTTCTACGAGCAGTACTTC
TRBV7-6	TRBJ2-6	-	-	CASSGRGAGANVLTF	TGTGCCAGCAGCGGCAGGGGAGCGGGGGCCAACGTCCTGACTTTC
TRBV27	TRBJ2-2	-	TRBD2	CASGTSGGAGYTGELFF	TGTGCCAGTGGGACTAGCGGGGGGGCCGGGTACACCGGGGAGCTGTTTTTT
TRBV27	TRBJ2-1	-	-	CASTQGRYNEQFF	TGTGCCAGCACCCAAGGGAGATACAATGAGCAGTTCTTC
TRBV29-1	TRBJ1-1	-	TRBD1	CSTVRGATEAFF	TGCAGTACCGTCAGGGGGGCCACTGAAGCTTTCTTT
TRBV15	TRBJ1-2	-	-	CATSRDTRGYGYTF	TGTGCCACCAGCAGAGACACCAGGGGATATGGCTACACCTTC
TRBV19	TRBJ1-3	-	TRBD1	CASRGTEGNTIYF	TGTGCCAGCAGGGGGACAGAAGGAAACACCATATATTTT
TRBV19	TRBJ1-1	-	-	CASSPHSGDTEAFF	TGTGCCAGTAGTCCCCACAGTGGTGACACTGAAGCTTTCTTT
TRBV4-1	TRBJ2-7	-	-	CASSQAYKSRSHEQYF	TGCGCCAGCAGCCAGGCATATAAATCTAGGTCGCACGAGCAGTACTTC
TRBV5-4	TRBJ1-1	-	-	CASSLDPTKNTEAFF	TGTGCCAGCAGCTTGGATCCCACAAAGAACACTGAAGCTTTCTTT
TRBV4-1	TRBJ1-6	-	-	CASSQGHRETSYNSPLHF	TGCGCCAGCAGCCAAGGACACAGGGAAACCAGCTATAATTCACCCCTCCACTTT
TRBV4-1	TRBJ1-4	-	-	CASSQPYEKLFF	TGCGCCAGCAGCCAACCGTATGAAAAACTGTTTTTT
TRBV10-3	TRBJ1-3	-	-	CAIRAPERNTIYF	TGTGCCATCAGGGCACCGGAGAGAAACACCATATATTTT
TRBV19	TRBJ1-4	-	-	CASSRQVPLGEKLFF	TGTGCCAGTAGTAGACAGGTCCCGCTAGGTGAAAAACTGTTTTTT
TRBV10-2	TRBJ2-1	-	-	CASREPQGINEQFF	TGCGCCAGCAGGGAGCCCCAGGGGATCAATGAGCAGTTCTTC
TRBV25-1	TRBJ1-3	-	-	CASSEDDRLGNTIYF	TGTGCCAGCAGTGAGGACGACAGGCTTGGAAACACCATATATTTT
TRBV2	TRBJ1-1	-	-	CASSEGRLFQAFF	TGTGCCAGCAGTGAGGGCAGGTTATTTCAAGCTTTCTTT
TRBV19	TRBJ1-3	once	-	CASSTTKSGNTIYF	TGTGCCAGTAGTACGACAAAATCTGGAAACACCATATATTTT
TRBV30	TRBJ1-1	-	-	CAWSVLRAAFF	TGTGCCTGGAGTGTACTGAGGGCGGCTTTCTTT
TRBV5-1	TRBJ1-1	-	TRBD1	CASSLDPPGQGPNTEAFF	TGCGCCAGCAGCTTGGACCCCCCGGGACAGGGACCGAACACTGAAGCTTTCTTT